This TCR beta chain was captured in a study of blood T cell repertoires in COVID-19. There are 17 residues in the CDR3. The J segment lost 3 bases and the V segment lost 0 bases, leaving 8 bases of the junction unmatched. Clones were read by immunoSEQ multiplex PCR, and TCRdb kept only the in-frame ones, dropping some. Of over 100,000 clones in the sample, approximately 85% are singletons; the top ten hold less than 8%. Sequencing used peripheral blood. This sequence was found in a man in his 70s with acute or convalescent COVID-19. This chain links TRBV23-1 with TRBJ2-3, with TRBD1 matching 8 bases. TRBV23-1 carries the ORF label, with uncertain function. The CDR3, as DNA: TGCGCCAGCAGTCAATCCCGGACAGGGTTTAGGACAGATACGCAGTATTTT. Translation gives CASSQSRTGFRTDTQYF.